Each of the 20 T cell receptor beta chains below was sequenced from the same sample in a study of CD8 T cells in ankylosing spondylitis. Using its own MiXCR run on the 5' RACE reads, TCRdb lists one record per CDR3 protein. The data show 250,000 to 400,000 distinct CDR3 sequences, more than 9% seen once. What was sequenced was blood, either unsorted or a sorted T cell fraction (not recorded which). All receptors come from a female donor with ankylosing spondylitis or in good health (not recorded which).

This clonotype was found a few times. The rearrangement links TRBV28 to TRBJ2-7, with no clear D. The CDR3 extends over 13 amino acids. V dropped 3 bases and J dropped 7 bases, with 13 bases sitting between them. Germline values: CDR1 MDHEN, CDR2 SYDVKM. Written as DNA, the CDR3 is TGTGCCAGCAGTTTGTTGGAACGCCGGGAGCAGTACTTC. Translated: CASSLLERREQYF.

In its sample, this clonotype was seen many times. This chain uses TRBV7-2 with TRBJ2-7; the D gene is possibly TRBD2 (5 bases). Germline-derived CDR1 and CDR2 are SGHTA and FQGNSA. The CDR3 loop spans 11 amino acids. Trimming removed 6 bases at V and 6 bases at J, with 9 bases between. CDR3 sequence: CASSQRFEQYF. The CDR3 nucleotides read TGTGCCAGCAGTCAGCGGTTCGAGCAGTACTTC.

This clonotype was detected only a few times. J is TRBJ2-2 and V is TRBV12-3 or TRBV12-4; 8 bases are a match to TRBD1. V shed 5 bases and J 6 bases; nucleotides not matched to a gene: 8. The CDR3 runs 15 residues. DNA for the CDR3: TGTGCCAGCAGTCCCCGGGACAGGTTGCCCGGGGAGCTGTTTTTT. Protein product: CASSPRDRLPGELFF.

This clonotype came up many times. The V and J genes are TRBV20-1 and TRBJ2-5; D may correspond to TRBD1 or TRBD2 (7 bases each). The CDR3 length is 15 residues. Trimming took off 0 bases at V and 3 bases at J, with 14 bases between the two ends. Germline CDR1 is DFQATT and CDR2 is SNEGSKA (reference sequence). The CDR3 DNA sequence: TGCAGTGCTAGAGATATCAGGGGGGGCAAAGAGACCCAGTACTTC. This gives the protein CSARDIRGGKETQYF.

This clonotype was seen repeatedly, ten times or more. The V and J genes are TRBV5-1 and TRBJ2-7, with no clear D. The CDR3 sequence is 14 residues long. Trimming stripped 0 bases from V and 2 bases from J, with 9 bases between. The germline CDR1 and CDR2 sequences are SGHRS and YFSETQ. Here the CDR3 DNA reads TGCGCCAGCAGCTTGGAGGCCGCTACCTACGAGCAGTACTTC. Translating it yields CASSLEAATYEQYF.

On this clonotype: This may be a read error: a much more frequent sequence differs by one nucleotide. The chain couples TRBV5-1 to TRBJ2-5; TRBD2 agrees at 8 bases. Germline V lookup: CDR1 SGHRS, CDR2 YFSETQ. The CDR3 has 15 residues. The CDR3 region has the DNA TGCGCCAGCAGCCGCACACTAGCGGACCAAGAGTCCCAGTACTTC. It translates to CASSRTLADQESQYF.

This clonotype was observed many times. The chain is built from TRBV5-1 and TRBJ1-5, with D hard to call. Germline values: CDR1 SGHRS, CDR2 YFSETQ. The V gene lost 4 bases and the J gene lost 0 bases, with 11 bases spanning the gap. The CDR3 length is 15 residues. The CDR3 DNA sequence: TGCGCCAGCAGCACCGACGGTTATAGCAATCAGCCCCAGCATTTT. This translates into CASSTDGYSNQPQHF.

In its sample, this clonotype was seen many times. This rearrangement joins TRBV19 to TRBJ2-1; 10 nucleotides match TRBD1. CDR1 and CDR2 (germline): LNHDA, SQIVND (reference sequence). This CDR3 is 16 amino acids long. The ends lost 1 base at V and 4 bases at J; junction bases unmatched: 4. The chain's CDR3 is CASSIAGTGAYNEQFF. CDR3 DNA sequence: TGTGCCAGTAGTATAGCGGGGACAGGGGCTTACAATGAGCAGTTCTTC.

This clonotype was picked up many times. The rearrangement uses TRBV5-1 and TRBJ2-6, with D perhaps TRBD1 (6 bases). Germline loops: CDR1 SGHRS, CDR2 YFSETQ. V was clipped by 2 bases and J by 0 bases, with 15 bases between them. The CDR3 runs to 18 residues. This CDR3 is CASSFSGANSSGANVLTF. The CDR3 nucleotides are TGCGCCAGCAGCTTTTCAGGGGCAAATTCCTCTGGGGCCAACGTCCTGACTTTC.

This clonotype has a handful of counts. This sequence joins TRBV5-1 and TRBJ1-1; D is unresolved. V was clipped by 0 bases and J by 0 bases, with 9 bases between them. Germline lookup yields CDR1 SGHRS and CDR2 YFSETQ. The CDR3 has 15 amino acids. The CDR3 protein is CASSLGTYMNTEAFF. The CDR3 DNA reads TGCGCCAGCAGCTTGGGGACCTACATGAACACTGAAGCTTTCTTT. The variable domain in full, completed from reference TRBV5-1 and TRBJ1-1, reads KAGVTQTPRYLIKTRGQQVTLSCSPISGHRSVSWYQQTPGQGLQFLFEYFSETQRNKGNFPGRFSGRQFSNSRSEMNVSTLELGDSALYLCASSLGTYMNTEAFFGQGTRLTVV.

The rearrangement uses TRBV7-2 and TRBJ2-7; 8 positions agree with TRBD2. This CDR3 spans 15 amino acids. Germline assignment: CDR1 SGHTA and CDR2 FQGNSA. The ends lost 6 bases at V and 1 base at J; junction bases unmatched: 8. Here the CDR3 DNA reads TGTGCCAGCAGTCTTTGGGTAGCGGGGTCCTACGAGCAGTACTTC. Its translation is CASSLWVAGSYEQYF.

The chain has TRBV7-6 and TRBJ2-1, with D perhaps matching TRBD1 (6 bases). The CDR3 is 17 amino acids. V was pared by 1 base and J by 1 base, with 14 bases between. Germline assignment: CDR1 SGHVS and CDR2 FNYEAQ. The CDR3, as DNA: TGTGCCAGCAGCTTAGGGGACATCCTAAAATCCTACAATGAGCAGTTCTTC. Protein sequence: CASSLGDILKSYNEQFF.

Ten or more counts support this clonotype. The V and J genes are TRBV5-1 and TRBJ2-1; either TRBD1 or TRBD2 may supply D (6 bases each). Germline lookup yields CDR1 SGHRS and CDR2 YFSETQ. CDR3 size: 13 residues. V was clipped by 7 bases and J by 5 bases, with 13 bases between them. CDR3 protein: CASRRDTNNEQFF. The CDR3 DNA sequence: TGCGCCAGCCGGAGGGACACCAACAATGAGCAGTTCTTC.

The V gene is TRBV6-2 or TRBV6-3, the J gene TRBJ2-7, with 7 bases identical to TRBD2. The CDR3 has 16 amino acids. Trimming cost V 5 bases and J 7 bases; bases outside gene matches: 17. CDR1 MNHEY and CDR2 SVGEGT come from the germline V gene. The CDR3, as DNA: TGTGCCAGCAGTACCCTGCGCGGGAGAGTCCCAGGGGAGCAGTACTTC. As protein: CASSTLRGRVPGEQYF.

This clonotype was recorded at least ten times. V is TRBV6-5 and J is TRBJ2-7; TRBD1 matches 7 bases. The CDR3 has 15 amino acids. The V gene end was trimmed by 4 bases and the J gene end by 3 bases; junction bases not matched to a gene: 9. The V gene's germline CDR1 is MNHEY and CDR2 SVGAGI. The CDR3 protein is CASSSDRPPYYEQYF. Here the CDR3 DNA reads TGTGCCAGCAGTTCGGACAGGCCTCCCTACTACGAGCAGTACTTC.

Comment on this clonotype: This clone may be a read error of a much larger clone one base away. V usage is TRBV27 and J usage is TRBJ1-2; D gene unclear. The CDR3 contains 15 residues. Germline CDR1 and CDR2: MNHEY and SMNVEV (reference sequence). The chain's CDR3 is CASSITSLADYGDTF. In DNA, the CDR3 is TGTGCCAGCAGTATTACAAGTCTTGCCGACTATGGCGACACCTTC.

Concerning this clonotype itself: This could be a read error, since a much larger clone is one nucleotide away. It is likely a read error, because the conserved phenylalanine at the end of the CDR3 is missing. The V and J genes are TRBV20-1 and TRBJ2-3; a possible D gene is TRBD2 (6 bases). Germline values: CDR1 DFQATT, CDR2 SNEGSKA (reference sequence). Trimming took 3 bases from V and 2 from J, leaving 9 bases between them. The CDR3 spans 13 residues. CDR3 in amino acids: CSARALATDTQYL. The CDR3 coding sequence is TGCAGTGCTAGGGCACTAGCCACAGATACGCAGTATTTG.

Details on this clonotype: A clone one base away is much larger, so this may be a read error. The rearrangement uses TRBV7-2 and TRBJ2-1, with 9 bases fitting TRBD1. CDR1 is SGHTA and CDR2 is FQGNSA in the germline V gene. The CDR3 has 15 residues. CDR3 bases: TGTGCCAGCAGCAAAGACAGGGGGACCTACAATAAGCAGTTCTTC. It codes for CASSKDRGTYNKQFF.

This clonotype was counted ten times or more. The chain links TRBV5-1 to TRBJ2-4; D may be TRBD1 or TRBD2 (5 bases each). This CDR3 contains 14 residues. Germline V gene data show CDR1 as SGHRS and CDR2 as YFSETQ. V was trimmed by 2 bases and J by 5 bases, leaving 11 bases between them. CDR3 sequence: CASSLGERENIQYF. The CDR3 DNA reads TGCGCCAGCAGCTTAGGGGAGAGAGAAAACATTCAGTACTTC.

This clonotype was detected a few times. This chain uses TRBV2 with TRBJ2-3; 7 bases fit TRBD2. The length of the CDR3 is 14 residues. Germline V lookup: CDR1 SNHLY, CDR2 FYNNEI. V lost 6 bases and J lost 2; bases outside the gene matches: 5. The CDR3 reads CASRRDYHTDTQYF. DNA of the CDR3: TGTGCCAGCAGGAGGGACTACCACACAGATACGCAGTATTTT.